A selection of T cell receptor beta chains follows, all from one sample in a study of T cell changes during pregnancy in multiple sclerosis. The assay was immunoSEQ multiplex PCR, and TCRdb's table has in-frame clones only and misses some. The sample records some 38,000 clones, about 90% being singletons. The source was CD4+ T cells from peripheral blood mononuclear cells, collected in the second trimester of pregnancy. All receptors derive from a female donor with multiple sclerosis, enrolled in a pregnancy study. Each CDR3 is given with its conserved first and last residue. The D gene is left open where the match is weak. Size is omitted from some rows. Given values are once, few, many or a class for expanded clones.

d_gene,abundance,j_gene,v_gene,CDR3aa,CDR3nt
TRBD1,-,TRBJ1-2,TRBV6-6,CASSYRGPNYGYTF,TGTGCCAGCAGTTACAGGGGGCCTAACTATGGCTACACCTTC
TRBD1,-,TRBJ2-3,TRBV29-1,CSVRGTAISDTQYF,TGCAGCGTCAGAGGGACAGCCATATCAGATACGCAGTATTTT
-,-,TRBJ1-3,TRBV6-5,CASSFSRAGNTIYF,TGTGCCAGCAGCTTCAGCAGGGCTGGAAACACCATATATTTT
-,-,TRBJ1-5,TRBV18,CASSPQKHSNQPQHF,TGTGCCAGCTCACCACAGAAACACAGCAATCAGCCCCAGCATTTT
TRBD2,-,TRBJ2-7,TRBV5-1,CASSSLTSATYEQYF,TGCGCCAGCAGCTCATTGACTAGCGCTACCTACGAGCAGTACTTC
TRBD2,few,TRBJ2-5,TRBV15,CATSREGEGWETQYF,TGTGCCACCAGCAGAGAAGGGGAGGGGTGGGAGACCCAGTACTTC
TRBD2,-,TRBJ2-7,TRBV19,CASSTSGAYEQYF,TGTGCCAGTAGCACTAGCGGAGCCTACGAGCAGTACTTC
-,-,TRBJ2-5,TRBV4-3,CASSQDLFETQYF,TGCGCCAGCAGCCAAGATCTTTTTGAGACCCAGTACTTC
-,-,TRBJ2-1,TRBV21-1,CASRKGTGGLDNEQFF,TGTGCCAGCAGAAAGGGGACAGGGGGCCTTGACAATGAGCAGTTCTTC
-,-,TRBJ2-4,TRBV6-6,CASSDPQGVKNIQYF,TGTGCCAGCAGTGACCCACAGGGAGTCAAAAACATTCAGTACTTC
TRBD1,-,TRBJ2-2,TRBV7-4,CASSLASGGRNTGELFF,TGTGCCAGCAGCTTAGCGTCAGGGGGCAGGAACACCGGGGAGCTGTTTTTT
TRBD1,-,TRBJ1-2,TRBV27,CASSTRQGGNYGYTF,TGTGCCAGCAGTACTCGACAGGGTGGTAACTATGGCTACACCTTC
TRBD2,-,TRBJ2-1,TRBV7-2,CASSLGGLAGAEFF,TGTGCCAGCAGCTTAGGAGGGCTAGCGGGGGCCGAGTTCTTC
TRBD1,-,TRBJ2-1,TRBV7-3,CASSFTGAGGNEQFF,TGTGCCAGCAGCTTCACAGGGGCTGGGGGCAATGAGCAGTTCTTC
TRBD2,-,TRBJ2-3,TRBV10-2,CASGLAGENTQYF,TGCGCCAGCGGACTAGCGGGAGAAAATACGCAGTATTTT
-,once,TRBJ2-5,TRBV30,CAWSVASALQGQYF,TGTGCCTGGAGTGTCGCTAGCGCCCTGCAGGGCCAGTACTTC
TRBD2,-,TRBJ2-1,TRBV2,CASRRGLGGGRYNEQFF,TGTGCCAGCAGGCGCGGGCTCGGGGGAGGGCGGTACAATGAGCAGTTCTTC
-,-,TRBJ1-2,TRBV6-5,CASSYRPKLGRYGYTF,TGTGCCAGCAGTTATAGGCCGAAGCTGGGGAGGTATGGCTACACCTTC
TRBD2,-,TRBJ2-7,TRBV7-2,CASSLQAGAREQYF,TGTGCCAGCAGCTTACAAGCGGGAGCACGGGAGCAGTACTTC
-,-,TRBJ2-7,TRBV28,CASSAPTYEQYF,TGTGCCAGCAGTGCGCCTACCTACGAGCAGTACTTC
-,-,TRBJ1-1,TRBV6-5,CASISPWNTEAFF,TGTGCCAGCATCTCCCCTTGGAACACTGAAGCTTTCTTT
TRBD1,-,TRBJ1-2,TRBV5-4,CASSRDRGNGYTF,TGTGCCAGCAGCAGAGACAGGGGAAATGGCTACACCTTC
-,-,TRBJ1-1,TRBV30,CAMQGTEAFF,TGTGCCATGCAGGGCACTGAAGCTTTCTTT
-,-,TRBJ2-1,TRBV5-4,CASSIGPERGSYNEQFF,TGTGCCAGCAGCATTGGGCCGGAACGGGGTTCCTACAATGAGCAGTTCTTC
TRBD1,-,TRBJ2-3,TRBV7-6,CASSYRQGIVADTQYF,TGTGCCAGCAGCTACCGACAGGGAATCGTGGCAGATACGCAGTATTTT
TRBD1,-,TRBJ2-7,TRBV19,CASSMGDSSYEQYF,TGTGCCAGTAGTATGGGGGACAGCTCCTACGAGCAGTACTTC
TRBD1,-,TRBJ1-1,TRBV27,CASNPTGGVTEAFF,TGTGCCAGCAATCCGACAGGGGGAGTCACTGAAGCTTTCTTT
-,-,TRBJ1-4,TRBV19,CASRTGQKEKLFF,TGTGCCAGTAGGACTGGACAGAAAGAAAAACTGTTTTTT
TRBD2,-,TRBJ2-1,TRBV7-2,CASSLAASGLSSYNEQFF,TGTGCCAGCAGCTTAGCGGCTAGCGGGTTAAGCTCCTACAATGAGCAGTTCTTC
TRBD2,-,TRBJ2-7,TRBV7-9,CASSSIGTSGKQYF,TGTGCCAGCAGCTCCATCGGGACTAGCGGGAAGCAGTACTTC
TRBD2,-,TRBJ2-1,TRBV11-3,CASSLDLGAGGHRRNEQFF,TGTGCCAGCAGCTTAGATCTCGGGGCGGGAGGTCATAGGAGAAATGAGCAGTTCTTC
-,-,TRBJ2-7,TRBV30,CAWDNSDTSSTYEQYF,TGTGCCTGGGACAATTCGGACACCAGCTCAACCTACGAGCAGTACTTC
-,-,TRBJ2-7,TRBV29-1,CSAGSLSSQYF,TGCAGCGCTGGGAGCCTCTCGTCGCAGTACTTC
-,-,TRBJ2-5,TRBV11-2,CASSLGLGVETQYF,TGTGCCAGCAGCTTAGGACTAGGGGTAGAGACCCAGTACTTC
-,-,TRBJ2-7,TRBV12-1,CASSSPRQGMRSYEQYF,TGTGCCAGCAGTTCTCCAAGACAGGGGATGCGGTCCTACGAGCAGTACTTC
TRBD1,-,TRBJ2-1,TRBV5-6,CASSVTGGKDNEQFF,TGTGCCAGCAGCGTGACAGGGGGCAAGGACAATGAGCAGTTCTTC
-,-,TRBJ1-2,TRBV6-1,CASSVGQRDYGYTF,TGTGCCAGCAGTGTAGGACAACGTGACTATGGCTACACCTTC